The rows below give T cell receptor beta chains drawn from one sample of a study of T cells after somatic rescue of genetic block. Some clones are missing from TCRdb's copy, which holds only in-frame ones; the method was immunoSEQ multiplex PCR. The sample lists 110,000 or so clones, around nine tenths occurring once. Sequenced material: peripheral blood mononuclear cells (PBMCs). These receptors were collected from a woman younger than 30. CDR3s include the opening cysteine and the closing phenylalanine or tryptophan. D genes are given only for firm matches.

NA	TRBV9	TRBJ1-3	CASSVAPTGGSGNTIYF	TGTGCCAGCAGCGTAGCCCCCACGGGAGGCTCTGGAAACACCATATATTTT
NA	TRBV30	TRBJ2-1	CAWCLVGDEQFF	TGTGCCTGGTGCCTAGTCGGGGATGAGCAGTTCTTC
NA	TRBV27	TRBJ1-1	CASSFRTSSNTEAFF	TGTGCCAGCAGTTTTAGGACGAGTAGTAACACTGAAGCTTTCTTT
NA	TRBV30	TRBJ1-6	CAWSVRLGARNSPLHF	TGTGCCTGGAGTGTACGGTTGGGGGCGCGTAATTCACCCCTCCACTTT
TRBD2	TRBV27	TRBJ2-1	CATLGGTRYEQFF	TGTGCCACCCTGGGCGGGACTAGATATGAGCAGTTCTTC
NA	TRBV11-3	TRBJ2-3	CASSLDRAGIGADTQYF	TGTGCCAGCAGCTTAGATAGGGCGGGGATCGGCGCAGATACGCAGTATTTT
TRBD1	TRBV7-9	TRBJ2-1	CASRRDSHEQFF	TGTGCCAGCAGGAGGGACAGTCATGAGCAGTTCTTC
NA	TRBV21-1	TRBJ1-4	CASSIQDRLTNEKLFF	TGTGCCAGCAGCATCCAGGACAGGCTAACTAATGAAAAACTGTTTTTT
TRBD1	TRBV7-2	TRBJ1-6	CASSSGTAYNSPLHF	TGTGCCAGCAGCTCCGGGACAGCCTATAATTCACCCCTCCACTTT
TRBD1	TRBV7-9	TRBJ2-5	CASSRQGAGQETQYF	TGTGCCAGCAGCCGACAGGGGGCAGGGCAAGAGACCCAGTACTTC
NA	TRBV6-1	TRBJ1-6	CASSEPADNSPLHF	TGTGCCAGCAGTGAACCAGCAGATAATTCACCCCTCCACTTT
TRBD2	TRBV20-1	TRBJ2-5	CSPTSTKTQYF	TGCAGTCCGACTAGCACTAAGACCCAGTACTTC
NA	TRBV19	TRBJ1-5	CASSINRAVGDQPQHF	TGTGCCAGTAGTATAAATAGGGCAGTAGGGGATCAGCCCCAGCATTTT
NA	TRBV7-8	TRBJ2-5	CASSLGGRGRQETQYF	TGTGCCAGCAGCTTAGGGGGCCGGGGGAGGCAAGAGACCCAGTACTTC
NA	TRBV7-9	TRBJ1-6	CASSLESAGSSYNSPLHF	TGTGCCAGCAGCTTAGAGTCGGCCGGGAGCTCCTATAATTCACCCCTCCACTTT
TRBD2	TRBV12-5	TRBJ2-7	CASGLPPGTAGDYEQYF	TGTGCTAGTGGTTTGCCCCCAGGGACCGCGGGGGATTACGAGCAGTACTTC
TRBD2	TRBV5-6	TRBJ2-6	CASSLGTSGGASGANVLTF	TGTGCCAGCAGCTTGGGGACTAGCGGGGGGGCCTCTGGGGCCAACGTCCTGACTTTC
NA	TRBV9	TRBJ2-1	CASSLTAGAYNEQFF	TGTGCCAGCAGCCTAACCGCGGGGGCATACAATGAGCAGTTCTTC
NA	TRBV4-3	TRBJ2-3	CASSQNERTYSAQGTQYF	TGCGCCAGCAGCCAGAATGAAAGAACCTACTCCGCACAGGGTACGCAATATTTT
NA	TRBV19	TRBJ2-1	CASSLRAASEQFF	TGTGCCAGTAGTCTGCGGGCAGCTAGTGAGCAGTTCTTC
NA	TRBV2	TRBJ2-7	CASSEQVAEQYF	TGTGCCAGCAGTGAACAGGTGGCCGAGCAGTACTTC
NA	TRBV11-1	TRBJ2-3	CASSFRDTLDTQYF	TGTGCCAGCAGCTTTAGGGACACCTTAGATACGCAGTATTTT